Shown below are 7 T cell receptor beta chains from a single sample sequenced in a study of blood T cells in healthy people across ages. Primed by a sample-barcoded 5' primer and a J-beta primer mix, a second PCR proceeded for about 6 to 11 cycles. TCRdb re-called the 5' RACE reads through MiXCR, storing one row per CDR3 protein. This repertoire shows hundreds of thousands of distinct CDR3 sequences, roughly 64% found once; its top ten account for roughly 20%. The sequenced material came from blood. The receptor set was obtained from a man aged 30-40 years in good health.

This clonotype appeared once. The CDR3 is CASSLEPGAYYEQYF. CDR3 DNA sequence: TGTGCCAGCAGCTTAGAACCGGGAGCCTACTACGAGCAGTACTTC. J is TRBJ2-7 and V is TRBV7-2; D is perhaps TRBD2 (6 bases). Between the trimmed V and J ends, which lost 1 base and 3 bases, there was a span of 13 bases. CDR3 length: 15 residues. Germline CDR1 and CDR2: SGHTA and FQGNSA.

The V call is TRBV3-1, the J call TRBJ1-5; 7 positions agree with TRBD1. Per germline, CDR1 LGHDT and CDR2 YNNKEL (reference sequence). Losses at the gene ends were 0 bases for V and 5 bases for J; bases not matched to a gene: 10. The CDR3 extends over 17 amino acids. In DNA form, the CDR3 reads TGTGCCAGCAGCCAAGAAAAGGGGGCGAGGGGAGATCAGCCCCAGCATTTT. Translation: CASSQEKGARGDQPQHF.

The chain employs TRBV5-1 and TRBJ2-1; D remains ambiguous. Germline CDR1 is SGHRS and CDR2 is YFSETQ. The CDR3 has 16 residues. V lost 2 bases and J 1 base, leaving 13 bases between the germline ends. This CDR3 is CASSFSETHSYNEQFF. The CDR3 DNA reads TGCGCCAGCAGCTTTTCGGAAACACATTCCTACAATGAGCAGTTCTTC.

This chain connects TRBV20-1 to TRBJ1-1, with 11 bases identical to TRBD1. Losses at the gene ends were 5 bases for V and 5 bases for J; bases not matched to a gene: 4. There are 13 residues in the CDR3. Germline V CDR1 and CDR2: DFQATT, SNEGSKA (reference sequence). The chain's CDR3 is CSAGGQGVTEAFF. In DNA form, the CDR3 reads TGCAGTGCTGGGGGACAGGGGGTGACTGAAGCTTTCTTT.

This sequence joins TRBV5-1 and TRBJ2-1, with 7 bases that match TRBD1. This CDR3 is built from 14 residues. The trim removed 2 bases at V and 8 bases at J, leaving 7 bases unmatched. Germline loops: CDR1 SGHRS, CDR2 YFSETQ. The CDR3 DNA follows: TGCGCCAGCAGCTTTGACAGGGTGGAATATGAGCAGTTCTTC. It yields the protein CASSFDRVEYEQFF.

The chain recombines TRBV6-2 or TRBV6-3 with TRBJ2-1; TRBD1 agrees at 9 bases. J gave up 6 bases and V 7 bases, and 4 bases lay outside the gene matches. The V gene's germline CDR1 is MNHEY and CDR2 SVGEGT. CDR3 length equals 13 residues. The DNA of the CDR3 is TGTGCCAGCAAAACGACAGGGGGCAATGAGCAGTTCTTC. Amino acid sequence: CASKTTGGNEQFF.

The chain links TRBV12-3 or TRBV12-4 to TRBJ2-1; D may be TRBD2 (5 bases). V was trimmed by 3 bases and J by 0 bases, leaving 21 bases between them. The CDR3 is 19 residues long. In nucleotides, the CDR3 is TGTGCCAGCAGTTTTTGGAGTTGGCGGGTAAGGTCCTCCTACAATGAGCAGTTCTTC. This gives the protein CASSFWSWRVRSSYNEQFF.